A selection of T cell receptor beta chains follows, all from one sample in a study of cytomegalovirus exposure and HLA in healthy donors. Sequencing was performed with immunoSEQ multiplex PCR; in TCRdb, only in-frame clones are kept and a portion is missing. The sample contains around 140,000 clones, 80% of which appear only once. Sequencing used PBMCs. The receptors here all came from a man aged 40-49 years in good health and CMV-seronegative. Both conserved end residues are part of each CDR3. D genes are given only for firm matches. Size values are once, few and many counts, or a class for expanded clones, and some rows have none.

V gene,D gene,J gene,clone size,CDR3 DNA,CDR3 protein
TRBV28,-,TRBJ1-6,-,TGTGCCACCTGTATCCGAAGTAGTTCACCCCTCCACTTT,CATCIRSSSPLHF
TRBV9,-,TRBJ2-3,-,TGTGCCAGCAGCGTGAGATCCCTAGCCACAGATACGCAGTATTTT,CASSVRSLATDTQYF
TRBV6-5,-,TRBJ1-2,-,TGTGCCACCCGAGAATATGGCTACACCTTC,CATREYGYTF
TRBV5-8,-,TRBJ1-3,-,TGTGCCAGCAGCTTGGGACTAAGAGTCTCTGGAAACACCATATATTTT,CASSLGLRVSGNTIYF
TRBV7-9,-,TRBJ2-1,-,TGTGCCAGCAGCTTAGTGGGAGGTTCCCGACACGGGGAGCAGTTCTTC,CASSLVGGSRHGEQFF
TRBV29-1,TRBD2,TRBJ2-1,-,TGCAGCGTTGAACAGCTAGCGGGGGGGTACAATGAGCAGTTCTTC,CSVEQLAGGYNEQFF
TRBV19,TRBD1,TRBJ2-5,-,TGTGCCACCGCAGGGGGCAGCCAAGAGACCCAGTACTTC,CATAGGSQETQYF
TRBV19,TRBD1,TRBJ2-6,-,TGTGCCAGTGGACAGGGATTCTCTGGGGCCAACGTCCTGACTTTC,CASGQGFSGANVLTF
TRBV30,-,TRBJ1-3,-,TGTGCCTGGAATCCAGGGGATTCAGGAAACACCATATATTTT,CAWNPGDSGNTIYF
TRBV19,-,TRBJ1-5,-,TGTGCCAGTATGTGGAGGGATGTAAGCAATCAGCCCCAGCATTTT,CASMWRDVSNQPQHF
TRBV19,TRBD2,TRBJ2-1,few,TGTGCCAGTAGTCGCGGGGGGGCCTACTCCTACAATGAGCAGTTCTTC,CASSRGGAYSYNEQFF
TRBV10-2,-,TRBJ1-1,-,TGCGCCAGCAGTGGCGGGGTTGAATCCACTGAAGCTTTCTTT,CASSGGVESTEAFF
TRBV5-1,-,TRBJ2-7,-,TGCGCCAGCAGCGCGGGACCCATTTTAGAGCAGTACTTC,CASSAGPILEQYF
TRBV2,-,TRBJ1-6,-,TGTGCCAGCCGGCAAACGGGTCCACCCCTCCACTTT,CASRQTGPPLHF
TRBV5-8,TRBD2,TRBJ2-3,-,TGTGCCACCGACGCGGGGGGGCTAGATACAGATACGCAGTATTTT,CATDAGGLDTDTQYF
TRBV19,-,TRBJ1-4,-,TGTGCCAGTAGTATAACCAGGGGCGCGAATGAAAAACTGTTTTTT,CASSITRGANEKLFF
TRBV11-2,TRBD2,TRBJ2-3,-,TGTGCCAGCAGCTCCGGGACTAGCGGGAGTCGAGAAACGCAGTATTTT,CASSSGTSGSRETQYF
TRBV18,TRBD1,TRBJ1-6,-,TGTGCCAGCTCACCATTACCGACCAGGGGGATTAGTCCTTCACCCCTCCACTTT,CASSPLPTRGISPSPLHF
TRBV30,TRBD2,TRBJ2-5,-,TGTGCCTGGAGTAGTAGCGGGGGCAGGGAGACCCAGTACTTC,CAWSSSGGRETQYF
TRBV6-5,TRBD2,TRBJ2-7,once,TGTGCCAGCAGCTCTCGGCGGGGGACCTACGAGCAGTACTTC,CASSSRRGTYEQYF
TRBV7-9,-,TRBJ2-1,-,TGTGCCAGCAGCACGAACAAAGGGGCGCCCTCCTACAATGAGCAGTTCTTC,CASSTNKGAPSYNEQFF
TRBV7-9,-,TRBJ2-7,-,TGTTCCAGCAGCTTAGTTGGGCAGACCTCCTACGAGCAGTACTTC,CSSSLVGQTSYEQYF
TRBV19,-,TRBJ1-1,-,TGTGCCAGTAAAGGGGGTACACGGGGAACTGAAGCTTTCTTT,CASKGGTRGTEAFF
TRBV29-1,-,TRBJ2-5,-,TGCAGCGTTGAAAGGGGTGTTGGGGAGACCCAGTACTTC,CSVERGVGETQYF
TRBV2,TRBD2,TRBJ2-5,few,TGTGCCAGCAGCCCCCGTTGGGGAGGGTTATACTTC,CASSPRWGGLYF
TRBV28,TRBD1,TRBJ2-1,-,TGTGCCAGCAGCCAACGGACAGGGGGTCACGATGAGCAGTTCTTC,CASSQRTGGHDEQFF
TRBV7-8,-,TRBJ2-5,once,TGTGCCAGCAGCTTAGTCGTCAGGCGACCGTCGGAGACCCAGTACTTC,CASSLVVRRPSETQYF
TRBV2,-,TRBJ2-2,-,TGTGCCAGCAGTGGAAACAGGGTGAACACCGGGGAGCTGTTTTTT,CASSGNRVNTGELFF
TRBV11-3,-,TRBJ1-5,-,TGTGCCAGCAGCTTAGGCTCCAGGGGTCAGAGGAAGCATTTT,CASSLGSRGQRKHF
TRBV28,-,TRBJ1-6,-,TGTGCCAGCAGTTTACTTCGTTCACCCCTCCACTTT,CASSLLRSPLHF
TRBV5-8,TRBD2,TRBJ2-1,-,TGTGCCAGCAGCGAACTAGCGGGGAGTTACAATGAGCAGTTCTTC,CASSELAGSYNEQFF
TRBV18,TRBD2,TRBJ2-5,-,TGTGCCAGCTCACCCACGGGGGGGCATGAGACCCAGTACTTC,CASSPTGGHETQYF